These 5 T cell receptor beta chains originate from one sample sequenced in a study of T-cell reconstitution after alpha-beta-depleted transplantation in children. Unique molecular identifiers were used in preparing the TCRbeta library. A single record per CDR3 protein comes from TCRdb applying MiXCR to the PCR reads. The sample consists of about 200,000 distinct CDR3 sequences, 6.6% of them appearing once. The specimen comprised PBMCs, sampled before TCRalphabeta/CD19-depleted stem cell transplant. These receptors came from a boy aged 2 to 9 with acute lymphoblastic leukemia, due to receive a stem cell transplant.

The CDR3 region has the DNA TGTGCCAGCAGCCCGCAGGGGAGTGGGGACACTGAAGCTTTCTTT. Its protein is CASSPQGSGDTEAFF. This chain joins TRBV3-1 and TRBJ1-1, with D perhaps TRBD1 (6 bases). V shed 4 bases and J shed 3 bases, with 15 bases lying between them. The germline V gene encodes CDR1 LGHDT and CDR2 YNNKEL (reference sequence). CDR3 size: 15 residues.

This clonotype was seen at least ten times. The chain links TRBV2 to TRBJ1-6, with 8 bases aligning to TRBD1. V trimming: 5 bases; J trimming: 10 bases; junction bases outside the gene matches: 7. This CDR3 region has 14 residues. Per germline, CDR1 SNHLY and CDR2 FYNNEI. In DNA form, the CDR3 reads TGTGCCAGCAGTTTAAGGACAGGGCGCTCACCCCTCCACTTT. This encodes CASSLRTGRSPLHF. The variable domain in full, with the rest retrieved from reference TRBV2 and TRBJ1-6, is EPEVTQTPSHQVTQMGQEVILRCVPISNHLYFYWYRQILGQKVEFLVSFYNNEISEKSEIFDDQFSVERPDGSNFTLKIRSTKLEDSAMYFCASSLRTGRSPLHFGNGTRLTVT.

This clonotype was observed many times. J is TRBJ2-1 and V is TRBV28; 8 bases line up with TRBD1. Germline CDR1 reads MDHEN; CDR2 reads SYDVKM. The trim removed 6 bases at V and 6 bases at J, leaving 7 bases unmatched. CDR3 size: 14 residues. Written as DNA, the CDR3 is TGTGCCAGCAGCCTCCACGACAGGGGCAATGAGCAGTTCTTC. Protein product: CASSLHDRGNEQFF.

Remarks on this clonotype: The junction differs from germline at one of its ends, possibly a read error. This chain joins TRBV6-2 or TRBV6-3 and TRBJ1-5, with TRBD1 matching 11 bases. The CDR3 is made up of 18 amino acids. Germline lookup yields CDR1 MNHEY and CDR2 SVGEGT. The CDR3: CASSYSAGTGGWNRPQHF. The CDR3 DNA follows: TGTGCCAGCAGTTACTCAGCCGGGACAGGGGGATGGAATCGGCCCCAGCATTTT.

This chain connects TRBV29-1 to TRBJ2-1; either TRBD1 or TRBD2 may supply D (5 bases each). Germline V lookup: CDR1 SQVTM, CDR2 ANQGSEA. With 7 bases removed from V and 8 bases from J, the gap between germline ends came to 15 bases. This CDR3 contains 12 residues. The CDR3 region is CSGPPGRHEQFF. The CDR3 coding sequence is TGCAGCGGCCCTCCAGGGAGACATGAGCAGTTCTTC.